The clone carrying this TCR beta chain was observed a handful of times. Its antigen is not known. This entry belongs to a study of T-cell reconstitution after alpha-beta-depleted transplantation in children. Study findings and constraints: A year post-transplant, T-cell counts and diversity derived mostly from newly produced T cells. Surviving thymic progenitors and recipient T cells were the source of high TCRbeta diversity at day 60 in some patients. There were reportedly several hundred expanded graft clones from which alpha-beta T cells came about two months after transplant.

As it was prepared, the TCRbeta library received unique molecular identifiers. Each CDR3 protein gets one entry after TCRdb re-called the PCR reads with MiXCR. The profile shows around 700,000 distinct CDR3 sequences, less than 15% of them singletons. CDR3 length: 15 residues. Per the germline V gene, CDR1 is KGHSH and CDR2 is LQKENI. Trimming shortened V by 8 bases and J by 4 bases, and 18 bases separated the two germline ends. The TCR originated in a girl aged 2 to 9 with congenital amegakaryocytic thrombocytopenia, due to receive a stem cell transplant. Sample: PBMCs, taken before TCRalphabeta/CD19-depleted stem cell transplant. This sequence joins TRBV18 and TRBJ2-1; D remains unclear. CDR3 in DNA: TGTGCCAGCCTCGCCCTAAACGGAAGGTACAATGAGCAGTTCTTC. Translated: CASLALNGRYNEQFF.